This entry features one TCR beta chain sequence. Its target is not known. This entry belongs to a study of cytomegalovirus exposure and HLA in healthy donors. Vbeta (60) and Jbeta (13) primers were used in the PCR. Assay used: immunoSEQ multiplex PCR; TCRdb lists only in-frame clones, some missing. Among about 130,000 clones listed, approximately 85% were seen once. The CDR3 extends over 15 amino acids. CDR1 is SGHRS and CDR2 is YFSETQ in the germline V gene. V lost 3 bases and J lost 3; bases outside the gene matches: 2. General study results and limits: In a later analysis, HLA-associated beta chains showed higher expansion and lower generation probabilities than comparable chains. In a later analysis, at a false discovery rate of 0.05, about 17,000 TCR beta sequences matched HLA alleles. Altogether, 164 TCR beta chains were recorded as cytomegalovirus-associated.

The receptor's source is a woman aged 25 to 45 in good health and CMV-seropositive. The J gene is TRBJ2-2, the V gene TRBV5-1; TRBD1 aligns across 10 bases. Sequencing was carried out using PBMCs. Here the CDR3 reads CASSWTGGDTGELFF. DNA of the CDR3: TGCGCCAGCAGCTGGACAGGGGGGGACACCGGGGAGCTGTTTTTT.